Sequencing of this TCR beta chain was carried out in a study of blood T cell repertoires in COVID-19. The overall study: There were acute and convalescent COVID-19 samples, and they came from the United States, Italy and Spain. Sample material is recorded as cDNA or gDNA derived from T cells, B-cell-depleted T cells, or PBMCs.

CDR3 length equals 14 residues. Germline values: CDR1 LGHDT, CDR2 YNNKEL (reference sequence). The V gene lost 6 bases and the J gene lost 4 bases, with 15 bases spanning the gap. Original processing methods: The authors estimated nucleated cell counts from reference gene primer amplification. TCRdb keeps only in-frame clones here, not all; method: immunoSEQ multiplex PCR. V, J and clone size reflect that table, while D and trimming were determined from the DNA. This table has some 530,000 clones, 75% to 90% appearing once. The sample taken for sequencing was peripheral blood. The sequence was collected from a human donor in a cohort sampled during active COVID-19. The chain has TRBV3-1 (or the pseudogene TRBV3-2) and TRBJ2-5; D possibly corresponds to TRBD1 (5 bases). This chain's CDR3 is CASRFRQRSETQYF. The CDR3 region has the DNA TGTGCCAGCAGATTTAGACAGAGGTCAGAGACCCAGTACTTC.